A single sample is the source of the 5 T cell receptor beta chains below, sequenced in a study of cytomegalovirus exposure and HLA in healthy donors. Some clones are missing from TCRdb's copy, which holds only in-frame ones; the method was immunoSEQ multiplex PCR. The repertoire holds 250,000 to 400,000 clones, roughly 90% seen once, with approximately 1.1% in the top ten. Source material: PBMCs. Receptors were obtained from a woman in her thirties in good health and CMV-seropositive.

The chain employs TRBV6-5 and TRBJ2-1, with D possibly called TRBD1 or TRBD2 (5 bases each). The CDR3 is made up of 15 amino acids. V gave up 6 bases and J gave up 6 bases, with 18 bases separating them. Looked up from germline, CDR1 is MNHEY and CDR2 is SVGAGI. In nucleotides, the CDR3 is TGTGCCAGCAGGGTGGATCGGGGACCTACCAATGAGCAGTTCTTC. As protein: CASRVDRGPTNEQFF.

This clone was seen a handful of times. This chain connects TRBV19 to TRBJ2-7; perhaps TRBD1 as D (5 bases). V lost 7 bases and J 6 bases, leaving 19 bases between the germline ends. This CDR3 has 14 amino acids. Germline V gives CDR1 LNHDA, CDR2 SQIVND (reference sequence). Written as DNA, the CDR3 is TGTGCCAGTACTGCGTCGGGCTGGGGCCGCGAGCAGTACTTC. Translation: CASTASGWGREQYF.

The chain couples TRBV6-5 to TRBJ1-3; D possibly corresponds to TRBD1 (5 bases). The CDR3 runs 14 residues. The germline V and J ends were trimmed by 8 bases and 0 bases, with 11 bases remaining between them. The germline CDR1 and CDR2 sequences are MNHEY and SVGAGI. This CDR3 reads CASFGALSGNTIYF. CDR3 nucleotides: TGTGCCAGCTTCGGGGCCCTCTCTGGAAACACCATATATTTT.

The chain uses TRBV14 and TRBJ2-1; 8 bases fit TRBD1. The V segment lost 2 bases and the J segment 12 bases; nucleotides outside the gene matches: 6. Germline CDR1 and CDR2: SGHDN and FVKESK. The CDR3 covers 13 residues. The CDR3 region is CASSQTRQGMQFF. CDR3 nucleotides: TGTGCCAGCAGCCAAACCAGACAGGGGATGCAGTTCTTC.

CDR3 in DNA: TGTGCCAGCAGCTTCGCGGGGGGTGGTAACTATGGCTACACCTTC. This sequence encodes CASSFAGGGNYGYTF. This chain joins TRBV11-2 and TRBJ1-2; the D gene is possibly TRBD1 (5 bases). CDR3 size: 15 residues. The V end lost 3 bases, the J end lost 1 base, and 12 bases lay between the germline ends. Germline V gene sequence: CDR1 SGHAT, CDR2 FQNNGV.